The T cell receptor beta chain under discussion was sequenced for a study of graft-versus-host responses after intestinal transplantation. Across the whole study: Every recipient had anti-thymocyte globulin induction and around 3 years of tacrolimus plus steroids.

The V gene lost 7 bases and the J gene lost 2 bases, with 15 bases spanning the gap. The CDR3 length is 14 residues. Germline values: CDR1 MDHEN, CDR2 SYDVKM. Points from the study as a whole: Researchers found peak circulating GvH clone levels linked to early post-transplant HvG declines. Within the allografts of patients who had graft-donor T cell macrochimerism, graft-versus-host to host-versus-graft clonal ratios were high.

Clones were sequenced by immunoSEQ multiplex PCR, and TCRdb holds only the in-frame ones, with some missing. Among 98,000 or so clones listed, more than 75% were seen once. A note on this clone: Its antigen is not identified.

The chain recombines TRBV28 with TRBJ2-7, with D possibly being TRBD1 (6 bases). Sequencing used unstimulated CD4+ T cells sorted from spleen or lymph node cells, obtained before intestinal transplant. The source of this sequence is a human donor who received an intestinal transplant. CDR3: CASKRDTGPYEQYF. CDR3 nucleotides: TGTGCCAGCAAACGGGACACGGGACCCTACGAGCAGTACTTC.